These T cell receptor beta chains were read from a single sample in a study of patients and donors after allogeneic stem cell transplantation. Via MiXCR, TCRdb re-called the RT-PCR reads, giving one row per CDR3 protein. The sample yields about 960,000 distinct CDR3 sequences, roughly 18% seen once. The sequenced sample consisted of blood, either unsorted or a sorted T cell fraction (not recorded which). These receptors all stem from a human donor who was either an allogeneic HSCT recipient or a stem cell or donor lymphocyte infusion donor (not recorded which). It is not recorded whose cells these are; they may come from a transplant donor. Each CDR3 is given without its conserved first and last residue. The order of the fields is V gene, CDR3 length, CDR3 protein.

TRBV20-1,11,SARETDTYEQY
TRBV6-1,13,ASSKSGAFNQPQH
TRBV2,12,ASISDRSSYGYT
TRBV20-1,10,SARNRTYEQY
TRBV7-3,15,ASSLRGRIDLTDTQY
TRBV15,13,ATSARTGGGTEAF
TRBV7-3,16,ASSLSTGIHSGANVLT
TRBV29-1,10,SVGSSGNTIY
TRBV9,13,ASSASTGSNTEAF
TRBV7-6,11,ASSLHENEKLF
TRBV28,14,AASTPSVSASYEQY
TRBV25-1,12,ASSELRGLETQY
TRBV15,13,ATSRDRPKTDTQY
TRBV5-6,15,ASSEPAGAPWEETQY
TRBV7-2,12,ASSLANTGYEQY
TRBV12-3/TRBV12-4,10,ASRPQATEAF
TRBV11-2,11,ASSQREGNEQF
TRBV12-3/TRBV12-4,14,ASSQTGSSFYNEQF
TRBV15,11,ATSRDRQTEAF
TRBV7-9,13,ASSLTGGPYNEQF
TRBV25-1,9,ATTVRNEQY
TRBV5-1,15,ASSLVGRTANTGELF
TRBV11-2,12,ASSYDRLADTQY
TRBV9,13,ASSVSGGAGETQY
TRBV20-1,12,SAPQGEYQETQY
TRBV12-3/TRBV12-4,11,ASSPRTRDEQF
TRBV7-2,12,ASSLNRARETQY
TRBV15,11,ATRSDNKETQY
TRBV5-1,13,ASSLVGTDTDTQY
TRBV21-1,15,ASSKQSSQVAKNIQY
TRBV10-3,14,AISADRGLATGELF
TRBV25-1,12,ASCLTGRNNEQF
TRBV20-1,9,SAIQRDTQY
TRBV20-1,11,SAGMGPNQPQH
TRBV20-1,13,SASPPQGARETQY
TRBV7-2,11,ASSPGRGYTIY
TRBV18,13,ASSPRLVGVYEQY
TRBV24-1,12,ATSYGTANQPQH
TRBV20-1,10,SAGDLGSQAF
TRBV30,11,AWSKHRGHEQY
TRBV5-6,13,ASSLGSLIQGEQF
TRBV20-1,15,SARNTIAGAGGDTQY
TRBV7-9,14,ASSLAITGGVGELF
TRBV28,13,ASSPNGRSSYEQY
TRBV9,15,ASSPEEGLAGTDTQY
TRBV3-1,14,ASSHQGQGTVYEQY
TRBV12-3/TRBV12-4,15,ASSFLGLAQGMNTQY
TRBV20-1,12,SAVMGQQPDTQY
TRBV7-9,10,ASSRAREWLT